The next 20 T cell receptor beta chains were all read from a single sample in a study of T cell changes during pregnancy in multiple sclerosis. TCRdb's copy holds only in-frame clones and misses some; the assay was immunoSEQ multiplex PCR. The table includes 93,000 or so clones, around 94% detected once. The specimen comprised peripheral blood, sampled after pregnancy. These TCRs come from a female donor with multiple sclerosis, enrolled in a pregnancy study.

V and J are TRBV19 and TRBJ2-5, with 9 positions matching TRBD2. Germline V CDR1 and CDR2: LNHDA, SQIVND (reference sequence). This CDR3 comprises 15 residues. Trimming removed 3 bases from V and 2 bases from J; junction bases left unmatched: 4. The CDR3 sequence: CASSMGRGGQETQYF. The CDR3 region has the DNA TGTGCCAGTAGTATGGGGCGGGGGGGTCAAGAGACCCAGTACTTC.

The chain joins TRBV15 to TRBJ2-7; D might be TRBD2 (6 bases). CDR1 is LNHNV, CDR2 YYDKDF, per germline (reference sequence). Trimming took 1 base from V and 6 from J, leaving 13 bases between them. The CDR3 loop spans 14 amino acids. CDR3 residues: CATSRGGKPGEQYF. The DNA for the CDR3 is TGTGCCACCAGCAGAGGCGGGAAGCCGGGCGAGCAGTACTTC.

This clone showed up just once. The rearrangement joins TRBV10-2 to TRBJ2-1, with 8 bases aligning to TRBD2. Germline CDR1 is WSHSY and CDR2 is SAAADI. The J segment lost 6 bases and the V segment lost 8 bases, leaving 24 bases of the junction unmatched. The CDR3 is 19 residues long. CDR3 DNA: TGCGCCAGCCGGCTGGGACTAGGAATATTTATATGGGGCTTCAATGAGCAGTTCTTC. Amino acids: CASRLGLGIFIWGFNEQFF.

The V and J genes are TRBV5-1 and TRBJ2-5, with 16 bases matching TRBD2. There are 18 residues in the CDR3. V shed 6 bases and J 3 bases; nucleotides not matched to a gene: 11. Germline CDR1 is SGHRS and CDR2 is YFSETQ. CDR3 region: CASKTGTSGRAVKETQYF. The DNA of the CDR3 is TGCGCCAGCAAAACCGGGACTAGCGGGAGGGCCGTAAAAGAGACCCAGTACTTC. The full variable domain, with the rest looked up from reference TRBV5-1 and TRBJ2-5, is KAGVTQTPRYLIKTRGQQVTLSCSPISGHRSVSWYQQTPGQGLQFLFEYFSETQRNKGNFPGRFSGRQFSNSRSEMNVSTLELGDSALYLCASKTGTSGRAVKETQYFGPGTRLLVL.

V usage is TRBV27 and J usage is TRBJ1-1, with a tentative D call TRBD1 (5 bases). Trimming cost V 2 bases and J 1 base, with 5 bases left between them. In germline, CDR1 is MNHEY, CDR2 SMNVEV (reference sequence). The CDR3 consists of 13 residues. The CDR3 nucleotides are TGTGCCAGCAGTTTAGGACAGAACACTGAAGCTTTCTTT. This gives the protein CASSLGQNTEAFF.

The chain recombines TRBV4-1 with TRBJ2-7; 8 positions match TRBD2. Germline CDR1 is MGHRA and CDR2 is YSYEKL. The CDR3 is 16 amino acids. Trimming took 0 bases from V and 4 from J; bases not matched to a gene: 8. The CDR3 sequence is CASSQDPSGSRYEQYF. In nucleotides, the CDR3 is TGCGCCAGCAGCCAAGACCCGAGCGGGAGCCGTTACGAGCAGTACTTC.

The V and J genes are TRBV5-6 and TRBJ1-1; 8 bases map to TRBD1. CDR1 and CDR2 (germline): SGHDT, YYEEEE. The CDR3 is made up of 14 amino acids. J was trimmed by 5 bases and V by 3 bases; bases with no gene match: 6. CDR3 in amino acids: CASSYRGSRTEAFF. In DNA form, the CDR3 reads TGTGCCAGCAGCTACAGGGGGAGTCGAACTGAAGCTTTCTTT.

The chain combines TRBV28 with TRBJ1-3; no reliable D call. V lost 4 bases, J lost 2 bases, and 15 bases lay in between. The CDR3 covers 16 residues. Per germline, CDR1 MDHEN and CDR2 SYDVKM. The CDR3 reads CASSSRHHFTGNTIYF. The CDR3, as DNA: TGTGCCAGCAGTTCCCGACATCATTTTACTGGAAACACCATATATTTT.

This CDR3 reads CASSPGQIPGEQYF. The CDR3 region has the DNA TGCGCCAGCAGCCCGGGACAGATCCCCGGCGAGCAGTACTTC. The J gene is TRBJ2-7, the V gene TRBV5-1; 7 bases map to TRBD1. CDR1 is SGHRS and CDR2 is YFSETQ in the germline V gene. The length of the CDR3 is 14 residues. V lost 4 bases to trimming and J lost 6 bases; unmatched junction nucleotides: 10.

In this sample, this clone turned up once. The V and J genes are TRBV7-2 and TRBJ2-5, with a possible D match to TRBD1 (6 bases). This CDR3 has 19 amino acids. Per germline, CDR1 SGHTA and CDR2 FQGNSA. V was trimmed by 3 bases and J by 6 bases, leaving 29 bases between them. DNA for the CDR3: TGTGCCAGCAGCTTTGGCGGTAGGGTTTGGGGGCCAAGAGAAAAGACCCAGTACTTC. This encodes CASSFGGRVWGPREKTQYF.

The CDR3 sequence: CASSLHGLAVSYNEQFF. Written as DNA, the CDR3 is TGTGCCAGCAGTCTACACGGATTAGCGGTATCCTACAATGAGCAGTTCTTC. The chain has TRBV28 and TRBJ2-1; TRBD2 is a possible D gene (6 bases). There are 17 residues in the CDR3. The germline V and J ends were trimmed by 5 bases and 1 base, with 18 bases remaining between them. Per germline, CDR1 MDHEN and CDR2 SYDVKM.

The V call is TRBV27, the J call TRBJ2-7; 11 bases are shared with TRBD2. Losses at the gene ends were 6 bases for V and 7 bases for J; bases not matched to a gene: 8. CDR1 and CDR2 (germline): MNHEY, SMNVEV (reference sequence). There are 14 residues in the CDR3. The CDR3 nucleotides read TGTGCCAGCAGCCAACTAGCGGGAGTCAAAGAGCAGTACTTC. Amino acid sequence: CASSQLAGVKEQYF.

J is TRBJ1-5 and V is TRBV13; TRBD1 aligns across 10 bases. Germline CDR1 and CDR2: PRHDT and FYEKMQ (reference sequence). Germline trimming cut 0 bases from V and 5 bases from J; bases unmatched to any gene: 4. The CDR3 loop spans 16 amino acids. Written as DNA, the CDR3 is TGTGCCAGCAGCTTAGGGGGGACAGGGGAATATCAGCCCCAGCATTTT. This sequence encodes CASSLGGTGEYQPQHF.

The chain recombines TRBV6-1 with TRBJ1-3; TRBD1 might be the D (6 bases). Germline V gene sequence: CDR1 MNHNS, CDR2 SASEGT. The CDR3 totals 18 residues. V was pared by 4 bases and J by 2 bases, with 21 bases between. CDR3: CASSGLIQGRIAGNTIYF. In nucleotides, the CDR3 is TGTGCCAGCAGTGGACTAATACAGGGAAGAATAGCTGGAAACACCATATATTTT.

This chain joins TRBV6-4 and TRBJ2-2, with D unclear. CDR1 is MRHNA, CDR2 SNTAGT, per germline. CDR3 length equals 14 residues. Between the trimmed V and J ends, which lost 5 bases and 1 base, there was a span of 8 bases. CDR3 nucleotides: TGTGCCAGCAGTTTCGAGAAGAACACCGGGGAGCTGTTTTTT. It codes for CASSFEKNTGELFF.

The V and J genes are TRBV6-6 and TRBJ2-1; TRBD2 matches 9 bases. The germline gives CDR1 MNHNY, CDR2 SVGAGI (reference sequence). The ends lost 6 bases at V and 3 bases at J; junction bases unmatched: 6. The CDR3 sequence is 15 residues long. The CDR3 sequence: CASRRSSGVYNEQFF. CDR3 in DNA: TGTGCCAGCAGGCGGTCTAGCGGGGTCTACAATGAGCAGTTCTTC.

The CDR3: CASSPQGTAETGELFF. For the CDR3, the DNA is TGCGCCAGCAGCCCGCAAGGGACAGCTGAAACCGGGGAGCTGTTTTTT. This rearrangement joins TRBV5-1 to TRBJ2-2, with TRBD1 matching over 7 bases. CDR3 length: 16 residues. Germline CDR1 and CDR2: SGHRS and YFSETQ. The V segment lost 4 bases and the J segment 5 bases; nucleotides outside the gene matches: 11.

V gene TRBV4-1 combines with J gene TRBJ2-2; 12 bases are shared with TRBD2. This CDR3 is 15 amino acids long. Trimming at V came to 1 base and at J to 7 bases, leaving 1 base not matched to a gene. CDR1 and CDR2 from the germline V gene are MGHRA and YSYEKL. As DNA, the CDR3 is TGCGCCAGCAGCCAAGGACTAGCGGGAGTCGGGGAGCTGTTTTTT. As protein: CASSQGLAGVGELFF.

The chain joins TRBV27 to TRBJ2-1, with 7 bases matching TRBD2. With 4 bases clipped from V and 2 bases from J, the junction kept 5 bases outside the gene matches. The CDR3 loop spans 15 amino acids. Germline lookup yields CDR1 MNHEY and CDR2 SMNVEV (reference sequence). CDR3 nucleotide sequence: TGTGCCAGCAGTTGGCTAGCGGTGACCTACAATGAGCAGTTCTTC. It translates to CASSWLAVTYNEQFF.

The CDR3: CASILDREGAFF. The CDR3 DNA sequence: TGTGCCAGCATTCTGGACAGGGAGGGAGCTTTCTTT. The J gene is TRBJ1-1, the V gene TRBV2; 8 bases fit TRBD1. The V and J ends lost 7 bases and 10 bases, in that order; junction bases with no gene match: 8. The V gene's germline CDR1 is SNHLY and CDR2 FYNNEI. This CDR3 contains 12 residues.